This T cell receptor beta chain was retrieved from a study of radiotherapy plus CTLA-4 blockade in lung cancer (dated by TCRdb to between 2018 and 2020). Background for the entire study: Among enrolled patients, about 19% had an objective response and 25% to 35% reached disease control. Results the study describes overall, beyond this receptor: After treatment with radiotherapy and ipilimumab, TCR clones that came from tumors expanded in the peripheral blood. Increased serum interferon-beta after radiation, together with early dynamic changes in blood T cell clones, were reported to be the strongest predictors of response.

In regard to this clone: Its antigen is not yet known. No much larger clonotype is one base removed from it; base qualities were not supplied.

The library was prepared using the immunoSEQ multiplex PCR assay. The clones in this table, taken by TCRdb from immuneACCESS, are in-frame only. Not every clone is retained; where verified, under half of the shortfall comes from an unresolved V gene, and the cause of the rest is unknown. This sample holds over 85,000 clones; about four fifths were observed only once. The ten largest clones add up to approximately 2.6% of the sample. The study evaluated CTLA-4 blockade (ipilimumab) given together with focal radiation therapy in patients who had chemo-refractory metastatic non-small-cell lung cancer. The sample here was peripheral blood, taken from a patient treated with radiotherapy plus ipilimumab. This receptor was identified in a human donor with non-small cell lung cancer who had a partial response to radiotherapy plus ipilimumab. Some clones in this sample may be carry-over from other donors' samples.

The sequenced DNA: TGTGCCAGCAGCTTTCGGGCGGCGGGCGGGTATGGCTACACCTTC. It encodes CASSFRAAGGYGYTF. The rearrangement joined TRBV7-9 to TRBJ1-2; there is no confident call for the D gene. The junction carries 16 bases between V and J, which are trimmed by 3 bases and 5 bases respectively. From the cysteine through the phenylalanine, the CDR3 covers 15 amino acids. Left in the record is the CDR3 DNA by itself, 45 bases read in frame from the first base. The germline V gene (reference sequence) yields SEHNR for CDR1 and FQNEAQ for CDR2.